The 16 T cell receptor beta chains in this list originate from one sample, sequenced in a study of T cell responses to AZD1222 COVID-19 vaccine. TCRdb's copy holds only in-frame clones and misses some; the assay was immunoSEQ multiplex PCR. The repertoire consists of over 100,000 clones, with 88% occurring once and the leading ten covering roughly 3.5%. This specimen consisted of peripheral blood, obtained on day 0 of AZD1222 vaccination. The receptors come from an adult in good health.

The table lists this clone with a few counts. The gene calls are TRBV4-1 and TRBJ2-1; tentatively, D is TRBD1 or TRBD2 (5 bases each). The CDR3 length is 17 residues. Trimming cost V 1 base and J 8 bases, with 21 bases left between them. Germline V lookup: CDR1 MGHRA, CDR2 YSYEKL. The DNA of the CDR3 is TGCGCCAGCAGCCAAGTTGGAGGCCGACCCCGGGGCGATGAGCAGTTCTTC. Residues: CASSQVGGRPRGDEQFF.

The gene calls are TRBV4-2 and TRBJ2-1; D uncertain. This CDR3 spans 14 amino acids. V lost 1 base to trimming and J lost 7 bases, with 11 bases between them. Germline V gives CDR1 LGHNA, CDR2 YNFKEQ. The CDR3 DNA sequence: TGTGCCAGCAGCCAAGCCGAAGGGAATAATGAGCAGTTCTTC. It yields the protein CASSQAEGNNEQFF.

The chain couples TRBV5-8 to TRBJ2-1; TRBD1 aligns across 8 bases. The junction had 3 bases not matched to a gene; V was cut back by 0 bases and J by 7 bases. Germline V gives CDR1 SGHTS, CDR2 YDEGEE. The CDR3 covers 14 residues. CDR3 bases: TGTGCCAGCAGCTTGGTCAGGGGGCGGAATGAGCAGTTCTTC. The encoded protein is CASSLVRGRNEQFF.

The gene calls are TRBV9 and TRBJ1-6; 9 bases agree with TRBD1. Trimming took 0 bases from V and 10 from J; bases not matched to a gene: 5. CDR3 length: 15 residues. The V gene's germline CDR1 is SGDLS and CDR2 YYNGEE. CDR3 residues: CASSVATGGISPLHF. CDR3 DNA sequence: TGTGCCAGCAGCGTAGCGACAGGGGGTATCTCACCCCTCCACTTT.

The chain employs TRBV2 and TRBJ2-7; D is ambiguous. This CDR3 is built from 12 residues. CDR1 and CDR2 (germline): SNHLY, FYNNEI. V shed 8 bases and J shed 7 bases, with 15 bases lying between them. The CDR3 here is CASSADLGEQYF. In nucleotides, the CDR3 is TGTGCCAGCTCGGCGGACCTAGGTGAGCAGTACTTC.

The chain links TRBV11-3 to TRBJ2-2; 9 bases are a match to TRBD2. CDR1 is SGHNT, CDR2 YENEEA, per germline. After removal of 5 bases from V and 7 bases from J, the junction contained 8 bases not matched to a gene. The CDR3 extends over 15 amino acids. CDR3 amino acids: CASSLAGGLFGELFF. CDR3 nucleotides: TGTGCCAGCAGCCTCGCGGGGGGGCTTTTCGGGGAGCTGTTTTTT.

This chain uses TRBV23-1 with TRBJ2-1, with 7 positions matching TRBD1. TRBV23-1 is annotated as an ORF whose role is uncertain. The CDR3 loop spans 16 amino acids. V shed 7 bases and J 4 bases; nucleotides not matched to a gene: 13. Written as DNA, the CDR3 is TGCGCCAGCAATCCTCAAGGGGGACAGCTGTACAATGAGCAGTTCTTC. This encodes CASNPQGGQLYNEQFF.

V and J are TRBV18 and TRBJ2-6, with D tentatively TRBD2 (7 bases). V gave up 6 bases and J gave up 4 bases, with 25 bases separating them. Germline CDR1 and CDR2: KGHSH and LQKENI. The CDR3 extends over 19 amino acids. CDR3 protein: CASSPPMGGAFSGANVLTF. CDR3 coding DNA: TGTGCCAGCTCGCCCCCCATGGGGGGGGCCTTCTCGGGGGCCAACGTCCTGACTTTC.

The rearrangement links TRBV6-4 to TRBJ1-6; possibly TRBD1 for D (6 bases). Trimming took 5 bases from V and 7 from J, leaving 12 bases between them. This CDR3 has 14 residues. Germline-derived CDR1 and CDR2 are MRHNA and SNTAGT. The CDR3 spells CASSSDRRNSPLHF. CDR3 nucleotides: TGTGCCAGCAGTTCCGACAGGAGGAATTCACCCCTCCACTTT.

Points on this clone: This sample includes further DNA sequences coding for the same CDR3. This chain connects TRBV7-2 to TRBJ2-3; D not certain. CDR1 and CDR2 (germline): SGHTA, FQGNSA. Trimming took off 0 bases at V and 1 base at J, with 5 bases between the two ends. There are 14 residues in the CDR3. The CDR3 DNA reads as TGTGCCAGCAGCTTAGCGTCAGGCACAGATACGCAGTATTTT. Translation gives CASSLASGTDTQYF.

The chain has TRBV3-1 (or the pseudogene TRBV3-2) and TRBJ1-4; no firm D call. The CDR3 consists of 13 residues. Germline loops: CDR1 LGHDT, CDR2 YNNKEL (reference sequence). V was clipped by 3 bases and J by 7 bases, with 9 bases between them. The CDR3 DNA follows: TGTGCCAGCAGCCAGGGGTGGGGTGAAAAACTGTTTTTT. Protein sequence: CASSQGWGEKLFF.

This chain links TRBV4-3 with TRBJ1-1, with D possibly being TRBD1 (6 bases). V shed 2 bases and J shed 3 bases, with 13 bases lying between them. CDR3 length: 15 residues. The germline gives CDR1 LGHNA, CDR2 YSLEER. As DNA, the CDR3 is TGCGCCAGCAGCCAAACGGACAGACGATACACTGAAGCTTTCTTT. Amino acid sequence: CASSQTDRRYTEAFF.

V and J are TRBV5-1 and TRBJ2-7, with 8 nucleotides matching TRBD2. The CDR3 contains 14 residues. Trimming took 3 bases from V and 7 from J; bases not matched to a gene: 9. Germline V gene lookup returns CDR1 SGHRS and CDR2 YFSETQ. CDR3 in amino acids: CASSSGLEPLEQYF. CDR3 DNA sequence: TGCGCCAGCAGCTCGGGACTAGAGCCATTAGAGCAGTACTTC.

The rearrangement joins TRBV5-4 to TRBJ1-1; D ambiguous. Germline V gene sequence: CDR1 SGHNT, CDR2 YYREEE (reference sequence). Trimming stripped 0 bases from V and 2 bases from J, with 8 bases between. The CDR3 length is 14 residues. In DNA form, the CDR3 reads TGTGCCAGCAGCTTGGGGCGGGTAAACACTGAAGCTTTCTTT. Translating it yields CASSLGRVNTEAFF. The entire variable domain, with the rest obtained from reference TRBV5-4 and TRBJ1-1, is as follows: ETGVTQSPTHLIKTRGQQVTLRCSSQSGHNTVSWYQQALGQGPQFIFQYYREEENGRGNFPPRFSGLQFPNYSSELNVNALELDDSALYLCASSLGRVNTEAFFGQGTRLTVV.

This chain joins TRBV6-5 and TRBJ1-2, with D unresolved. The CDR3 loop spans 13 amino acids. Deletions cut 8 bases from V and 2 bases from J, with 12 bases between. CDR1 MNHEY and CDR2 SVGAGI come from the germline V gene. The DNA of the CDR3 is TGTGCCAGCCACCCCCTAGGAAACTATGGCTACACCTTC. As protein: CASHPLGNYGYTF.

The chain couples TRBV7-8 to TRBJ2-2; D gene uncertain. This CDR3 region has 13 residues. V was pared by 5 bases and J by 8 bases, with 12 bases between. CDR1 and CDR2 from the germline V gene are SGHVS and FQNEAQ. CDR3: CASSLLGIGELFF. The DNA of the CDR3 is TGTGCCAGCAGCCTACTCGGAATTGGGGAGCTGTTTTTT.